This T cell receptor beta chain was captured by sequencing in a study of beta chain features in type 1 diabetes. Study-wide results and caveats: TCRB CDR3 length was moderately but significantly reduced in all four CD4+ subsets of Type 1 diabetes patients.

All of the isolated RNA was reverse transcribed, so expressed TCRB transcripts were sequenced. Data came from immunoSEQ multiplex PCR; TCRdb stores just in-frame clones and leaves some out. The repertoire has 600,000 or so clones, over 12% of them found once; the top ten carry less than 0.04%. Of note for this clone: Its antigen remains unidentified.

The germline V gene encodes CDR1 MNHNY and CDR2 SVGAGI (reference sequence). The CDR3 sequence is 14 residues long. V dropped 6 bases and J dropped 6; count of bases not matched to a gene: 5. This receptor was identified in a man younger than 30 with type 1 diabetes. The V gene is TRBV6-6, the J gene TRBJ1-5, with 10 bases fitting TRBD1. Sequenced sample: naive CD4+ T cells from blood. CDR3 protein: CASRGTGDLQPQHF. The CDR3 DNA follows: TGTGCCAGCAGAGGGACAGGGGACCTTCAGCCCCAGCATTTT.